This entry concerns a single T cell receptor beta chain. This receptor's antigen is unknown. No base quality information exists; no much larger clone differs at one position. The data were taken from a study of cytomegalovirus exposure and HLA in healthy donors (dated by TCRdb to 2016 to 2017). Study-level background: In an earlier analysis of some 610 of the donors, approximately 260 Gb of sequence data and 117 million unique TCR beta sequences from 150 million to 200 million T cells were reported. The study used immunosequencing to profile the T cell repertoires of several hundred subjects and linked those repertoires to cytomegalovirus serostatus. The study aimed to test whether signatures of past pathogen exposure could be identified by cataloging public T cell receptors. In addition to the first cohort of 666 subjects, a separate validation cohort of 130 or so different subjects was used. Across around 400 genotyped donors of the cohort, an average of roughly 250,000 unique TCR beta nucleotide sequences per donor were sequenced, and roughly 17% of those sequences were non-productive. Four to six DR-DQ haplotypes were handled as single units for association and clustering, since linkage in the cohort was strong. In a later analysis, previously published TCR beta repertoires from 666 donors were re-analyzed and high-resolution HLA genotyping was added so that TCR occurrence patterns could be studied. The study combined high-throughput TCR immunosequencing, statistical association of individual TCRs with disease status, and machine learning to predict cytomegalovirus infection status. Typing coverage differed by locus: A, B, C, DRB1 and DQB1 were typed in roughly 620-640 donors, DQA1 in 522, DPA1 in 606, and DPB1 in around 440. The genetic ancestry cluster associated with self-reported Caucasian donors included around four fifths of the 300 to 400 genotyped donors. In an earlier analysis of around 540 of the donors, high-throughput TCR beta sequencing was used to judge whether each TCR beta V gene segment behaved as functional or pseudogenic. Every discovery cohort repertoire had been produced on one sequencing platform. Rather than using new phenotypic data, the later analysis identified candidate immune exposures from TCR beta sequences and from how often those sequences occurred across donors. HLA typing included class I and class II loci at four-digit resolution. A later genetic analysis used genome-wide SNP genotypes for about three fifths of the 666 donors, treating that subset as a discovery cohort. Alongside the repertoire data, information on donor age, sex, ethnicity and CMV serostatus was compiled. Approximately 300 gigabases of sequencing data and 70 million to 95 million unique TCR sequences made up an early release that covered 500 to 650 HLA-typed donors.

The cohort was made up of 650 to 700 healthy bone marrow donors. Cohort members were all nominally healthy when sampled, although unrecorded immune exposures were likely present. The donor tested CMV seropositive, placing the donor among the 289 seropositive members of the cohort. A peripheral blood sample was provided by each donor, and peripheral blood mononuclear cells were used for TCR beta sequencing. Genomic DNA extraction from the blood cell samples was performed with the Qiagen DNeasy Blood Extraction Kit. Between the V and J ends, shortened by 3 bases and 6 bases respectively, the junction contains 11 bases. The CDR3 contains 13 residues, cysteine and phenylalanine counted. Just the 39-base CDR3 DNA is kept, in frame starting at base 1. The germline V gene encodes CDR1 SGHNT and CDR2 YENEEA. The full study reports these points: Presence/absence analyses assumed roughly uniform sequencing depth across donors, an assumption that may not hold. Because HLA typing was unavailable for some donors at each locus, only the typed subset was used in association tests. According to a later analysis, most CMV-associated TCR beta chains appeared to be HLA-restricted, and the HLA associations seemed to be driven largely by CMV exposure. A further reported finding was that TCR beta sequences accurately predicted the HLA-A and HLA-B alleles for most subjects in the first cohort. Specific HLA alleles were associated with 18,000 or so TCR beta sequences at a false discovery rate of 0.05 in a later analysis. According to a later analysis, TCR association rates differed among HLA loci, with DRB1 alleles showing the most associated TCRs and HLA-C alleles showing the fewest. Some IMGT-functional V segments, including TRBV6-2 and TRBV6-3, could not be told apart with the 87-base-pair reads, so those segments were excluded. The earlier analysis of almost 600 of the donors excluded roughly 17 rarely observed V segments, including chromosome 9 orphons, because counts were too low. Three of the identified cytomegalovirus-associated TCR beta chains were confirmed in vitro to be specific for cytomegalovirus antigens. A later analysis found that HLA-associated TCR beta chains were more clonally expanded and had lower generation probabilities than equally common non-associated chains. The authors suggested that the approach could potentially be generalized to other disease states and immunological phenotypes. According to a later genetic analysis, donors in an Asian-associated ancestry cluster had fewer N-insertions in productive TCRs than the roughly 670-donor mean. A later genetic analysis associated a missense DCLRE1C variant with V-gene and J-gene trimming of TCR beta chains, and an independent cohort replicated the association. The cohort was sequenced for TCR beta chains only, and without alpha or paired-chain data the features that could be detected were limited. A group of highly shared sequence variants was considered likely to be a technical artifact of the sequencing pipeline. Immune exposure information for the cohort was limited to CMV serostatus. Correlated functional status among segregating V segments might reflect linkage disequilibrium, but an unknown experimental factor could not be ruled out. In both the original and validation cohorts, the classifier was reported to diagnose cytomegalovirus status with high specificity and sensitivity. While some public TCRs were present in many individuals, most TCR sequences turned up only very rarely across donors. When HLA alleles, especially DR and DQ, strongly co-occurred, attributing TCR associations to individual alleles was difficult. A total of 150 or so TCR beta chains were listed by the study as associated with cytomegalovirus. Broadly in line with IMGT annotations, most TCR beta V segments showed up in productive rearrangements about 90% or about 30% of the time in an earlier analysis of around 600 of the donors. A later analysis reported that several top co-occurrence clusters appeared linked to parvovirus B19, influenza, CMV and Epstein-Barr virus.

Receptors were amplified or captured by the immunoSEQ multiplex PCR assay. For the multiplex PCR, a mixture combining 60 forward primers for TCR Vbeta segments and 13 reverse primers for TCR Jbeta segments was used. The CDR3 region of rearranged TCR beta genes was amplified from genomic DNA with a multiplex PCR assay. Amplified TCR beta libraries were sequenced as 87-base-pair reads on the Illumina HiSeq System. Per the source publication's procedure: Across the roughly 600 repertoires, a later analysis counted roughly 77 million unique TCR beta chains, around 10 million of which were shared by at least two donors. Raw reads were error-corrected and collapsed into unique sequences with a nearest-neighbor algorithm that merged closely related sequences to remove PCR and sequencing errors. Alignment of CDR3 sequences to IMGT reference sequences was used to assign V, D and J gene segments. For a sequence to be retained, a match of at least six nucleotides was required to both a V gene segment and a J gene segment. A rearrangement counted as productive if the CDR3 had no stop codons and remained in frame with V and J, and every other rearrangement counted as non-productive. CDR3 was defined according to IMGT convention as the region running from the second conserved V-encoded cysteine to the conserved J-encoded phenylalanine. The earlier analysis of some 580 of the donors excluded any sequence lacking an unambiguous match to a single V gene segment. An earlier analysis of 500 to 600 of the donors classified V segments as functional when productive rearrangements were above 56.7% and as segregating when the standard deviation between donors was above 5%. To diagnose cytomegalovirus status from the catalog of TCR beta chain sequences, a statistical classification framework was built. In a later analysis, V and J genes were assigned by comparing TCR nucleotide sequences against IMGT/GENE-DB human TR gene sequences. The TCRdist pipeline was used in a later analysis to assign CDR3 sequences and most-parsimonious VDJ recombination scenarios. In a later analysis, each TCR beta chain was defined by its CDR3 amino acid sequence together with its V-gene family, and reads lacking a unique V-gene family were excluded. As a way to deal with suspected cross-contamination and a sequencing artifact, a later analysis dropped under 600 nucleotide sequences that were highly shared and had low generation probability. In a later analysis, a clonal expansion index was calculated for each public chain from normalized within-repertoire ranks of inferred template counts. In a later analysis, generation probabilities were computed with a VDJ recombination model fitted to out-of-frame rearrangements, and the resulting probabilities were checked against IGoR. Hypergeometric tests were used in a later analysis to score TCR-TCR, TCR-HLA and TCR-CMV co-occurrence, with a repertoire-size bias correction applied to the TCR pairs. In a later analysis, false discovery rates were estimated by permuting HLA or CMV assignments 20 times. A later analysis grouped co-occurring TCRs with DBSCAN, adding TCRdist sequence similarity when clustering within HLA-allele-positive subsets. Co-occurrence clustering excluded repertoires with fewer than 30,000 or more than 120,000 public chains, plus five with anomalous nucleotide sharing. Held by TCRdb, this immuneACCESS table contains in-frame sequences only and omits some clones. Under half of the omission traces to an unresolved V gene where checked; the cause of the rest is unknown. The V and J calls and clone size are taken from that table; D and trimming were inferred from the DNA. The sample table records 170,000 or so clones; roughly 81% of these occur just once. Of the sample, 4.8% falls within the top ten clones.

The clonotype comes from a girl under 18 in good health and CMV-seropositive. Material: PBMCs. Here the chain combines TRBV11-3 and TRBJ1-2; a tentative D match to TRBD1 spans 6 bases. This receptor carries the CDR3 CASSFRQADGYTF. The DNA reads as follows: TGTGCCAGCAGCTTCAGACAGGCGGATGGCTACACCTTC.